This note documents a single T cell receptor beta chain sequence. The trim removed 1 base at V and 2 bases at J, leaving 4 bases unmatched. Germline loops: CDR1 MGHRA, CDR2 YSYEKL. The CDR3 sequence is 15 residues long. This record belongs to a study of response to subunit inactivated influenza vaccine. Each CDR3 protein is one row after TCRdb ran MiXCR on the RT-PCR reads. The sample comprises about 310,000 distinct CDR3 sequences, about 20% of which are singletons, and 10% rests with the top ten. The source material was PBMCs from blood, sampled approximately 22 months after vaccination. This receptor was identified in a man between 50 and 69 years old who received an inactivated influenza vaccine. The rearrangement links TRBV4-1 to TRBJ2-7; 8 nucleotides match TRBD2. The CDR3 coding sequence is TGCGCCAGCAGCCAAGCCCCGGGACTAGCCTACGAGCAGTACTTC. Protein sequence: CASSQAPGLAYEQYF.